Listed below are T cell receptor beta chains from one sample, sequenced in a study of beta chain features in type 1 diabetes. The repertoire was sequenced with immunoSEQ multiplex PCR; TCRdb's copy has only in-frame clones and lacks some. The profile shows 450,000 to 600,000 clones, approximately 31% of them singletons. Source material: naive CD4+ T cells from blood. These receptors all stem from a man between 18 and 35 years old in good health. Both conserved end residues are part of each CDR3. The D gene is left open where the match is weak. Rows may omit the clone size; those that give it use once, few, many or a size class.

J gene	V gene	clone size	D gene	CDR3 protein	CDR3 DNA
TRBJ1-1	TRBV9	few	TRBD1	CASSPQGANTEAFF	TGTGCCAGCAGCCCCCAGGGGGCGAACACTGAAGCTTTCTTT
TRBJ2-5	TRBV18	few	.	CASSPTDSGLQETQYF	TGTGCCAGCTCACCGACAGACTCCGGCCTCCAAGAGACCCAGTACTTC
TRBJ1-1	TRBV18	few	.	CASSPQGDVTEAFF	TGTGCCAGCTCACCACAGGGGGATGTCACTGAAGCTTTCTTT
TRBJ1-5	TRBV30	.	.	CAWSERRGNQPQHF	TGTGCCTGGAGTGAGAGGAGAGGCAATCAGCCCCAGCATTTT
TRBJ2-3	TRBV27	few	.	CASRAETRSTDTQYF	TGTGCCAGCAGGGCAGAGACACGTAGCACAGATACGCAGTATTTT
TRBJ1-4	TRBV7-2	.	TRBD1	CASGQTGAGEKLFF	TGTGCCAGCGGCCAAACAGGGGCTGGTGAAAAACTGTTTTTT
TRBJ2-7	TRBV19	.	TRBD2	CASSRLAANDEQYF	TGTGCCAGTAGCCGACTAGCCGCGAACGACGAGCAGTACTTC
TRBJ2-5	TRBV7-8	.	.	CASSLVIFETQYF	TGTGCCAGCAGCTTAGTCATCTTTGAGACCCAGTACTTC
TRBJ1-4	TRBV11-2	.	TRBD1	CASSRQGAVGEKLFF	TGTGCCAGCAGCCGACAGGGGGCGGTGGGTGAAAAACTGTTTTTT
TRBJ2-3	TRBV9	few	.	CASSVGGSTDTQYF	TGTGCCAGCAGCGTTGGCGGGAGCACAGATACGCAGTATTTT
TRBJ2-1	TRBV9	.	.	CASSVRSSQAYNEQFF	TGTGCCAGCAGCGTACGTAGTTCCCAGGCCTACAATGAGCAGTTCTTC
TRBJ2-7	TRBV9	.	.	CASSVAGRFGEQYF	TGTGCCAGCAGCGTAGCTGGGCGCTTTGGCGAGCAGTACTTC
TRBJ2-1	TRBV9	.	.	CASSAAVGGIEQFF	TGTGCCAGCAGCGCGGCCGTTGGGGGGATTGAGCAGTTCTTC
TRBJ2-7	TRBV25-1	.	.	CASRQGISYEQYF	TGTGCCAGCAGACAGGGAATCTCCTACGAGCAGTACTTC
TRBJ2-7	TRBV2	once	TRBD1	CASNRDRVYEQYF	TGTGCCAGCAACCGGGACAGGGTCTACGAGCAGTACTTC
TRBJ2-5	TRBV9	few	.	CASSVDPKTRETQYF	TGTGCCAGCAGCGTAGACCCGAAGACGCGAGAGACCCAGTACTTC
TRBJ2-7	TRBV7-2	.	.	CASSLAVQGEQYF	TGTGCCAGCAGCTTAGCGGTACAGGGCGAGCAGTACTTC
TRBJ2-2	TRBV23-1	.	TRBD2	CASSQSAEREDTGELFF	TGCGCCAGCAGTCAATCGGCCGAGCGGGAGGACACCGGGGAGCTGTTTTTT
TRBJ2-7	TRBV20-1	.	.	CSASNYEQYF	TGCAGTGCCTCTAACTACGAGCAGTACTTC
TRBJ2-3	TRBV28	.	.	CASSTFVDTQYF	TGTGCCAGCAGTACCTTTGTGGATACGCAGTATTTT
TRBJ2-7	TRBV30	few	.	CAWSWVNYEQYF	TGTGCCTGGAGTTGGGTGAACTACGAGCAGTACTTC
TRBJ2-7	TRBV9	few	.	CASSLDSTGSYEQYF	TGTGCCAGCAGCCTAGATTCTACGGGATCCTACGAGCAGTACTTC
TRBJ1-2	TRBV14	few	.	CASSQAGGYYGYTF	TGTGCCAGCAGCCAAGCGGGGGGATACTATGGCTACACCTTC
TRBJ2-7	TRBV30	.	TRBD2	CAWSKPGLAGDEQYF	TGTGCCTGGAGCAAACCGGGACTAGCGGGAGACGAGCAGTACTTC
TRBJ2-1	TRBV6-5	.	.	CASSPQGSEQFF	TGTGCCAGCAGTCCTCAGGGGAGTGAGCAGTTCTTC
TRBJ2-3	TRBV7-9	few	.	CASNRGGTDTQYF	TGTGCCAGCAACCGGGGCGGCACAGATACGCAGTATTTT
TRBJ2-1	TRBV5-1	once	TRBD2	CASSFSGRPPREQFF	TGCGCCAGCAGCTTTAGCGGGAGGCCCCCAAGGGAGCAGTTCTTC
TRBJ1-1	TRBV7-2	.	.	CASSPFTRGMNTEAFF	TGTGCCAGCAGCCCCTTCACCAGGGGAATGAACACTGAAGCTTTCTTT
TRBJ2-7	TRBV15	once	TRBD2	CATSRGGAGGLYEQYF	TGTGCCACCAGCAGAGGTGGGGCGGGAGGTCTATACGAGCAGTACTTC
TRBJ2-2	TRBV7-2	few	.	CASSPSPGQANTGELFF	TGTGCCAGCAGCCCCTCGCCTGGGCAGGCGAACACCGGGGAGCTGTTTTTT
TRBJ2-1	TRBV6-5	few	.	CASSYRDNEQFF	TGTGCCAGCAGTTACAGAGATAATGAGCAGTTCTTC
TRBJ2-2	TRBV2	few	TRBD1	CASSVDRVTGELFF	TGTGCCAGCAGCGTGGACAGGGTCACCGGGGAGCTGTTTTTT
TRBJ1-4	TRBV7-2	.	TRBD1	CASRTTGSNEKLFF	TGTGCCAGCAGAACGACAGGGTCTAATGAAAAACTGTTTTTT
TRBJ2-7	TRBV27	.	TRBD1	CASSTTGGREQYF	TGTGCCAGCAGTACCACAGGGGGCCGAGAGCAGTACTTC
TRBJ2-2	TRBV9	few	.	CASSVGTTNTGELFF	TGTGCCAGCAGCGTTGGGACAACGAACACCGGGGAGCTGTTTTTT
TRBJ2-3	TRBV5-1	.	TRBD2	CASSFLSGSGDTQYF	TGCGCCAGCAGCTTTCTGAGCGGGAGTGGAGATACGCAGTATTTT
TRBJ2-1	TRBV18	.	.	CASSPRSEGAFNEQFF	TGTGCCAGCTCACCGAGGTCGGAGGGGGCCTTCAATGAGCAGTTCTTC
TRBJ2-3	TRBV7-2	few	TRBD2	CASSFRLAGTDTQYF	TGTGCCAGCAGCTTTAGACTAGCGGGCACAGATACGCAGTATTTT
TRBJ2-5	TRBV19	.	TRBD1	CASSSGTGGETQYF	TGTGCCAGTAGTAGCGGGACAGGGGGAGAGACCCAGTACTTC
TRBJ1-5	TRBV30	.	TRBD1	CAWSAGGEQPQHF	TGTGCCTGGAGTGCAGGGGGCGAACAGCCCCAGCATTTT
TRBJ2-7	TRBV13	.	.	CASSLGEREISEQYF	TGTGCCAGCAGCTTAGGGGAACGGGAGATCAGCGAGCAGTACTTC
TRBJ2-6	TRBV15	few	.	CATSRGDSRSGANVLTF	TGTGCCACCAGCAGAGGCGACAGTCGCTCTGGGGCCAACGTCCTGACTTTC
TRBJ2-1	TRBV5-1	few	.	CASSTLAENEQFF	TGCGCCAGCAGCACACTAGCTGAGAATGAGCAGTTCTTC
TRBJ2-7	TRBV9	few	TRBD2	CASSVELAGGREQYF	TGTGCCAGCAGCGTAGAGCTAGCGGGAGGGCGCGAGCAGTACTTC
TRBJ1-5	TRBV28	.	.	CASSFRGSQPQHF	TGTGCCAGCAGTTTCAGGGGATCACAGCCCCAGCATTTT
TRBJ2-5	TRBV5-1	.	.	CASSPPGAMETQYF	TGCGCCAGCAGCCCCCCGGGGGCTATGGAGACCCAGTACTTC
TRBJ2-7	TRBV7-9	.	TRBD1	CASSLPGGTGGYEQYF	TGTGCCAGCAGCTTACCAGGAGGGACAGGGGGCTACGAGCAGTACTTC
TRBJ2-7	TRBV7-2	few	.	CASSPNTSGEQYF	TGTGCCAGCAGCCCTAACACTTCCGGCGAGCAGTACTTC
TRBJ2-7	TRBV4-3	.	.	CASSQEPLSYEQYF	TGCGCCAGCAGCCAAGAACCTCTCTCCTACGAGCAGTACTTC
TRBJ2-7	TRBV5-4	.	.	CASSAEGMQYF	TGTGCCAGCAGCGCAGAGGGGATGCAGTACTTC
TRBJ2-5	TRBV7-9	.	TRBD1	CASSSRGQQETQYF	TGTGCCAGCAGCTCTAGGGGGCAACAAGAGACCCAGTACTTC
TRBJ2-2	TRBV4-2	.	.	CASSPTGTDTGELFF	TGTGCCAGCAGCCCCACCGGGACCGACACCGGGGAGCTGTTTTTT
TRBJ2-5	TRBV2	few	TRBD1	CASSAGQAPGTQYF	TGTGCCAGCAGTGCGGGACAGGCCCCGGGGACCCAGTACTTC
TRBJ1-2	TRBV30	few	TRBD1	CAWSWTGGYGYTF	TGTGCCTGGAGTTGGACAGGGGGCTATGGCTACACCTTC
TRBJ2-3	TRBV7-2	.	.	CASSTRLGGADTQYF	TGTGCCAGCAGCACCCGACTAGGAGGGGCAGATACGCAGTATTTT
TRBJ1-2	TRBV9	few	TRBD1	CASSAGQGAAIGGYTF	TGTGCCAGCAGCGCCGGACAGGGTGCGGCGATAGGTGGCTACACCTTC
TRBJ2-5	TRBV5-1	.	.	CASSSNEETQYF	TGCGCCAGCAGCTCCAATGAGGAGACCCAGTACTTC
TRBJ2-5	TRBV2	few	TRBD1	CAGRGGRQETQYF	TGTGCCGGCCGAGGGGGCAGACAAGAGACCCAGTACTTC
TRBJ2-1	TRBV5-4	few	.	CASSLAGIATNNEQFF	TGTGCCAGCAGCTTGGCTGGGATTGCGACTAACAATGAGCAGTTCTTC